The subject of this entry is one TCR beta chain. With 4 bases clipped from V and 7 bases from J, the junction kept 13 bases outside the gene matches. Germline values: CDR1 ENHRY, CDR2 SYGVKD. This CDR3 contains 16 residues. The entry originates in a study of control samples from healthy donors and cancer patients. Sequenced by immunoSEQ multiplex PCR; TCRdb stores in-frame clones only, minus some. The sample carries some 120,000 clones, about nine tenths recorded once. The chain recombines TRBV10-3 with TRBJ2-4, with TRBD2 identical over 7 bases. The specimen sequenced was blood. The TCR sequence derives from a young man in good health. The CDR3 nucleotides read TGTGCCATCAGTGGGGTCGGCGGGGGAATGGTGAACATTCAGTACTTC. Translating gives CAISGVGGGMVNIQYF.